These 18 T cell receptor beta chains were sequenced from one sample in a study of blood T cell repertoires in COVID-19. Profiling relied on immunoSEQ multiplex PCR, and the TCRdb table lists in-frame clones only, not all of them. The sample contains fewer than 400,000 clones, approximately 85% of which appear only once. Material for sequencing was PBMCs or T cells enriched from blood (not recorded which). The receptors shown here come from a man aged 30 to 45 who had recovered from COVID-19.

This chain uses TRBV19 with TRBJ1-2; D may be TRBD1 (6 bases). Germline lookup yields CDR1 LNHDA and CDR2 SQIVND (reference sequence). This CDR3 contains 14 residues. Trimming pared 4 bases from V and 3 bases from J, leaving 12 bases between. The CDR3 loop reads CASSKAGAYYGYTF. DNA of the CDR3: TGTGCCAGTAGTAAGGCAGGGGCCTACTATGGCTACACCTTC.

In DNA form, the CDR3 reads TGTGCCACCAGCAGAAAAGGGGGCGGGAATTCACCCCTCCACTTT. Translating gives CATSRKGGGNSPLHF. The chain couples TRBV15 to TRBJ1-6; TRBD1 matches 7 bases. The CDR3 has 15 amino acids. The V and J ends lost 2 bases and 7 bases, in that order; junction bases with no gene match: 5. The V gene's germline CDR1 is LNHNV and CDR2 YYDKDF (reference sequence).

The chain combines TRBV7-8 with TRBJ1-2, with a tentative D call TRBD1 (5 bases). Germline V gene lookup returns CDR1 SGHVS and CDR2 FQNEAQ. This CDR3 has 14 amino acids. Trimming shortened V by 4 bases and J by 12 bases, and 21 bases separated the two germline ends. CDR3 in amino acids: CASSSRFAPTEDTF. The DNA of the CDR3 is TGTGCCAGCAGCTCTCGCTTCGCCCCGACAGAGGACACCTTC.

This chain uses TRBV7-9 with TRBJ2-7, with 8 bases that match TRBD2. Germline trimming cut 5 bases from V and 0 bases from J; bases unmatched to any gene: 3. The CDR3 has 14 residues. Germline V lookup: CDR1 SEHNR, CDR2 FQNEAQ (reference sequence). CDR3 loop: CASSLGTSSYEQYF. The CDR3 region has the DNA TGTGCCAGCAGCCTCGGGACTAGCTCCTACGAGCAGTACTTC.

The CDR3 protein is CASSEAPQGFNEKLFF. The CDR3 DNA reads TGTGCCAGCAGCGAGGCCCCGCAGGGTTTTAATGAAAAACTGTTTTTT. The rearrangement links TRBV9 to TRBJ1-4, with D possibly TRBD1 on 5 matching bases. Germline values: CDR1 SGDLS, CDR2 YYNGEE. Between the trimmed V and J ends, which lost 3 bases and 4 bases, there was a span of 16 bases. The CDR3 totals 16 residues.

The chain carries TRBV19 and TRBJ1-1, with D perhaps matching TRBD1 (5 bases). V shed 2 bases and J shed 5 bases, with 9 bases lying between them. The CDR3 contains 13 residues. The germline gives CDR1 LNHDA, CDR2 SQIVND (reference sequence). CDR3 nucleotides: TGTGCCAGTAGTATATCCAGGGAAACTGAAGCTTTCTTT. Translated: CASSISRETEAFF. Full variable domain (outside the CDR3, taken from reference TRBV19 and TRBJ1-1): DGGITQSPKYLFRKEGQNVTLSCEQNLNHDAMYWYRQDPGQGLRLIYYSQIVNDFQKGDIAEGYSVSREKKESFPLTVTSAQKNPTAFYLCASSISRETEAFFGQGTRLTVV.

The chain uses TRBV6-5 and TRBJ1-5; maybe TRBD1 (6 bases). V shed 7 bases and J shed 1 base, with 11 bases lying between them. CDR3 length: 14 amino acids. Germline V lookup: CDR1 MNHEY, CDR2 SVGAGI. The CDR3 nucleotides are TGTGCCAGCATAGTAGGGGGAAGCAATCAGCCCCAGCATTTT. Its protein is CASIVGGSNQPQHF.

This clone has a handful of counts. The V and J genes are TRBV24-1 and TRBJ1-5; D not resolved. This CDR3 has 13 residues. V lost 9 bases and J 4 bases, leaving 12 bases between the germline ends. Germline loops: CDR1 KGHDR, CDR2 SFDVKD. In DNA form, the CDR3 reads TGTGCCACCCCGCTAAATTCGAATCAGCCCCAGCATTTT. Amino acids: CATPLNSNQPQHF.

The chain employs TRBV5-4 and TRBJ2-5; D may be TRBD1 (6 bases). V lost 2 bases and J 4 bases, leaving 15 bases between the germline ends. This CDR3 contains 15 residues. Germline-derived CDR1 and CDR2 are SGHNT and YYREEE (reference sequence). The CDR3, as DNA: TGTGCCAGCAGCTTCTCAGGGGTGAAGGGAGAGACCCAGTACTTC. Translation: CASSFSGVKGETQYF.

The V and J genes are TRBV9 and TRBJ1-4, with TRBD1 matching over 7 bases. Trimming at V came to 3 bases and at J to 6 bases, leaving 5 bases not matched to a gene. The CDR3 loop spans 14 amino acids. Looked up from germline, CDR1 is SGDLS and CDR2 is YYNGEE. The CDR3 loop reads CASSEGAGDEKLFF. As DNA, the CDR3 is TGTGCCAGCAGCGAGGGGGCAGGTGATGAAAAACTGTTTTTT.

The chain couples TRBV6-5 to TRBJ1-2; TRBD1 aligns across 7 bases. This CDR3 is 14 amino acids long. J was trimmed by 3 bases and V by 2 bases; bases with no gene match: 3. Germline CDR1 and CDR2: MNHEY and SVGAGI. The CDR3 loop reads CASSYGDRYYGYTF. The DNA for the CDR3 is TGTGCCAGCAGTTACGGGGACAGATACTATGGCTACACCTTC.

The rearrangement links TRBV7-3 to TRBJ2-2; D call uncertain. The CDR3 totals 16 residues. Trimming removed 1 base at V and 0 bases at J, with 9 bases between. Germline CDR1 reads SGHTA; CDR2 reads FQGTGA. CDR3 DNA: TGTGCCAGCAGCTTAAATAGCCCTTCGAACACCGGGGAGCTGTTTTTT. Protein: CASSLNSPSNTGELFF.

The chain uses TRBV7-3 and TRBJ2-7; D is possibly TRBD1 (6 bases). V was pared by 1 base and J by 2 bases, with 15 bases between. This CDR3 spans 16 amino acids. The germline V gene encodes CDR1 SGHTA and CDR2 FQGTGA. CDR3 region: CASSLRGGQSTYEQYF. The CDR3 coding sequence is TGTGCCAGCAGCTTAAGAGGCGGACAGTCGACCTACGAGCAGTACTTC.

The CDR3 is CSVYGTGELFF. In DNA, the CDR3 is TGCAGCGTTTACGGGACCGGGGAGCTGTTTTTT. This chain uses TRBV29-1 with TRBJ2-2; no clear D. V lost 5 bases to trimming and J lost 5 bases, with 6 bases between them. The CDR3 covers 11 residues. Germline loops: CDR1 SQVTM, CDR2 ANQGSEA.

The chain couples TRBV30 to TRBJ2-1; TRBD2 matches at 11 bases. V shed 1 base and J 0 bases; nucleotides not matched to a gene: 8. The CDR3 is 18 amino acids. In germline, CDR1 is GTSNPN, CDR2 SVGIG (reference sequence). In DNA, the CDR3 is TGTGCCTGGAGTGCCGGGACTAGCGGCCCTTACTCCTACAATGAGCAGTTCTTC. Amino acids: CAWSAGTSGPYSYNEQFF.

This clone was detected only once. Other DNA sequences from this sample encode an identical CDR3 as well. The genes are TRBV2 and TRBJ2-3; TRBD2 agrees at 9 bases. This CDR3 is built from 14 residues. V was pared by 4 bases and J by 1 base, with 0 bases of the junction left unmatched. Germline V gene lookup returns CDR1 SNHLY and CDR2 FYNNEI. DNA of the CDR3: TGTGCCAGCAGTGGGACTAGCGGCACAGATACGCAGTATTTT. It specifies CASSGTSGTDTQYF.

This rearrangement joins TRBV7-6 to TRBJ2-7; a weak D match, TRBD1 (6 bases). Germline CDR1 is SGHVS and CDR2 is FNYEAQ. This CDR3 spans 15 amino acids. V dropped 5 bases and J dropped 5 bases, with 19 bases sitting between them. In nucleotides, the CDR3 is TGTGCCAGCAGCCCATCTCGAACAGGGACCAACGAGCAGTACTTC. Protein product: CASSPSRTGTNEQYF. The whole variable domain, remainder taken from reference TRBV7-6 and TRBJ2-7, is GAGVSQSPRYKVTKRGQDVALRCDPISGHVSLYWYRQALGQGPEFLTYFNYEAQQDKSGLPNDRFSAERPEGSISTLTIQRTEQRDSAMYRCASSPSRTGTNEQYFGPGTRLTVT.

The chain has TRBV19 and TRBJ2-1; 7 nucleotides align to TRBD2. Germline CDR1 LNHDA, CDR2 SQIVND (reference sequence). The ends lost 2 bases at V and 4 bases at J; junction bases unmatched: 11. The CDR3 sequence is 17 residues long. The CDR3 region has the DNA TGTGCCAGTAGTATACGAACTACCAACGGGGGGTACAATGAGCAGTTCTTC. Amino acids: CASSIRTTNGGYNEQFF.